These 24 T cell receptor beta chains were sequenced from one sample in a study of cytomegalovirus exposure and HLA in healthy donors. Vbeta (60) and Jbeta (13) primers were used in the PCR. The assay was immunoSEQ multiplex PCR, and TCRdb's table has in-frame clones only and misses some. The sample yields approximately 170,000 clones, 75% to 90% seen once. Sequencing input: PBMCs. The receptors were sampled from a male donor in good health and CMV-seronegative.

CDR3 amino acids: CASSAGNRANTEAFF. The DNA for the CDR3 is TGTGCCAGCAGCGCCGGGAACAGGGCGAACACTGAAGCTTTCTTT. V is TRBV9 and J is TRBJ1-1; possible D gene TRBD1, 6 bases. The CDR3 totals 15 residues. Germline V gene sequence: CDR1 SGDLS, CDR2 YYNGEE. Between the trimmed V and J ends, which lost 3 bases and 1 base, there was a span of 13 bases.

The CDR3 bases are TGTGCCAGCAGTGGGCGACAGGGCGTGGGCTATGGCTACACCTTC. Its translation is CASSGRQGVGYGYTF. This chain connects TRBV2 to TRBJ1-2; 7 positions match TRBD1. Germline-derived CDR1 and CDR2 are SNHLY and FYNNEI. Trimming removed 4 bases from V and 4 bases from J; junction bases left unmatched: 9. The CDR3 totals 15 residues.

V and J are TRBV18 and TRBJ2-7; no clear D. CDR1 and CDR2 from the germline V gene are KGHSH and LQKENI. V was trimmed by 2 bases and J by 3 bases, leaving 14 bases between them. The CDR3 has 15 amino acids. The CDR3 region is CASSPTSRRNYEQYF. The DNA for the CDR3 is TGTGCCAGCTCACCAACGAGTAGGCGGAACTACGAGCAGTACTTC.

The CDR3 coding sequence is TGTGCCAGCAGCTTACTACGGGGACTAGCGGGGGGGCCGCTCGGGGAGCTGTTTTTT. Translated: CASSLLRGLAGGPLGELFF. The J gene is TRBJ2-2, the V gene TRBV5-6, with 16 bases fitting TRBD2. CDR1 and CDR2 (germline): SGHDT, YYEEEE. The CDR3 sequence is 19 residues long. Trimming removed 2 bases from V and 7 bases from J; junction bases left unmatched: 11.

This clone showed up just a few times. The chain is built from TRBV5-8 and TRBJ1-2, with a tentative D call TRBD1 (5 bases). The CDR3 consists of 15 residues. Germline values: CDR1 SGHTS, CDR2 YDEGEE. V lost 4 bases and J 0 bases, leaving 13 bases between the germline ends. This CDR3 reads CASSRRGPTNYGYTF. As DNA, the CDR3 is TGTGCCAGCAGCCGGCGGGGACCTACTAACTATGGCTACACCTTC.

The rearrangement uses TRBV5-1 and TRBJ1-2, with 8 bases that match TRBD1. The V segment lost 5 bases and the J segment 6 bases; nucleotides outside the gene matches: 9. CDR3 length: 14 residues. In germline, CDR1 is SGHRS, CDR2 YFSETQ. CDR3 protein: CASSLSQGADGYTF. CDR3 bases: TGCGCCAGCAGTCTCTCGCAGGGGGCGGATGGCTACACCTTC.

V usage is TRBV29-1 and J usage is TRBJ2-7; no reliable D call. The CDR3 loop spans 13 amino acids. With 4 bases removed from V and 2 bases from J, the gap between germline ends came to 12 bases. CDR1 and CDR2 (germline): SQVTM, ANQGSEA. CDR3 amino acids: CSVGAGGPYEQYF. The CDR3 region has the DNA TGCAGCGTTGGGGCCGGTGGGCCCTACGAGCAGTACTTC.

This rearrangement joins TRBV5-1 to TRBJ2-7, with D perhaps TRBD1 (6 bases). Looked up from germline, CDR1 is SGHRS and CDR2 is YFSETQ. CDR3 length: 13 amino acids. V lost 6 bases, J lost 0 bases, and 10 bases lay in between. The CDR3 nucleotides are TGCGCCAGCAAGGACAGCGACTCCTACGAGCAGTACTTC. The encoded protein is CASKDSDSYEQYF.

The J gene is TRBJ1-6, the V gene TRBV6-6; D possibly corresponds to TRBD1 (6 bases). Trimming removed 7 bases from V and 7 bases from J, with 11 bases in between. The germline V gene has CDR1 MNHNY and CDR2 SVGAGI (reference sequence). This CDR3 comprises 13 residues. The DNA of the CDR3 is TGTGCCAGCATGTTGGACAGCAATTCACCCCTCCACTTT. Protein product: CASMLDSNSPLHF.

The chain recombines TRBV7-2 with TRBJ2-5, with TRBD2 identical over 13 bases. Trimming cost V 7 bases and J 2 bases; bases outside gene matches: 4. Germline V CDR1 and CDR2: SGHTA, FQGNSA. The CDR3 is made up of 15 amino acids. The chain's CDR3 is CASTPTSGGQETQYF. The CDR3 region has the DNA TGTGCCAGCACCCCGACTAGCGGGGGGCAAGAGACCCAGTACTTC.

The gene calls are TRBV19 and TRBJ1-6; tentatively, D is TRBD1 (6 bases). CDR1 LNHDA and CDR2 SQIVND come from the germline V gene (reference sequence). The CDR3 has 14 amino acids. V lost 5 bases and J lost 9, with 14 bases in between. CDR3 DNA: TGTGCCAGTAGTTCCCGGGACAAAGTTTCACCCCTCCACTTT. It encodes CASSSRDKVSPLHF.

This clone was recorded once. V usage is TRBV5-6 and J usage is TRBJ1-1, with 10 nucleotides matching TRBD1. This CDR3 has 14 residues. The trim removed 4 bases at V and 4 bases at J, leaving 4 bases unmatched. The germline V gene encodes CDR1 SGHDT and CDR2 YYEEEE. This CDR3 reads CASSKDRGVTEAFF. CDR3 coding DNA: TGTGCCAGCAGCAAGGACAGGGGGGTCACTGAAGCTTTCTTT.

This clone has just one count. The CDR3 DNA is TGTGCCAGCAGTTATTCAGCGGGGGCCTCCTACGAGCAGTACTTC. This translates into CASSYSAGASYEQYF. This rearrangement joins TRBV6-5 to TRBJ2-7; TRBD2 agrees at 8 bases. The CDR3 is 15 amino acids. V dropped 3 bases and J dropped 0; count of bases not matched to a gene: 4. CDR1 is MNHEY, CDR2 SVGAGI, per germline.

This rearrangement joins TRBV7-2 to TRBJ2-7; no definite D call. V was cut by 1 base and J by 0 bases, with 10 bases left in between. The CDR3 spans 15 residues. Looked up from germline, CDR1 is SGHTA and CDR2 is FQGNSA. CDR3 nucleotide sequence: TGTGCCAGCAGCTTAGTTTTCCACGGCTCCTACGAGCAGTACTTC. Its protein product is CASSLVFHGSYEQYF.

The chain's CDR3 is CASSFPGNYGYTF. The DNA of the CDR3 is TGTGCCAGCAGCTTCCCAGGGAACTATGGCTACACCTTC. V usage is TRBV5-8 and J usage is TRBJ1-2; D is possibly TRBD1 (5 bases). CDR3 length: 13 amino acids. Looked up from germline, CDR1 is SGHTS and CDR2 is YDEGEE. Trimming removed 2 bases at V and 2 bases at J, with 7 bases between.

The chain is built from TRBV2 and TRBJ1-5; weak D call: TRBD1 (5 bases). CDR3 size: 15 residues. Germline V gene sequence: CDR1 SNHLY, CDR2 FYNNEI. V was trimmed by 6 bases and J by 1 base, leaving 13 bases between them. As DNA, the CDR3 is TGTGCCAGCAGCCTTCAGGGTATGAGCAATCAGCCCCAGCATTTT. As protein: CASSLQGMSNQPQHF.

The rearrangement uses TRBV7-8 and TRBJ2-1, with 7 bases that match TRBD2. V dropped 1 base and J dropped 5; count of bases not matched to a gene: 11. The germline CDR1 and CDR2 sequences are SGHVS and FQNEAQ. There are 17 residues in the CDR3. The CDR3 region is CASSLVVGLADHNEQFF. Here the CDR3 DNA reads TGTGCCAGCAGCTTAGTGGTCGGGCTAGCGGACCACAATGAGCAGTTCTTC.

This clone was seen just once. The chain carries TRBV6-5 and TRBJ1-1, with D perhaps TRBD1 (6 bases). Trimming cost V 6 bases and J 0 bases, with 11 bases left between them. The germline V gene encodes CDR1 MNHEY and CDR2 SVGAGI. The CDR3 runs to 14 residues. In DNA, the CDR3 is TGTGCCAGCAGAGCAACAGGGCTGAACACTGAAGCTTTCTTT. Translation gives CASRATGLNTEAFF.

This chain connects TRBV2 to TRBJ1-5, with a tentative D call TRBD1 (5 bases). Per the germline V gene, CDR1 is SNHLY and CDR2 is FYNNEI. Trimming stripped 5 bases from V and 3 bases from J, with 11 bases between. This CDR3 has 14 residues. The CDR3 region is CASSRRVLNQPQHF. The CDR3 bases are TGTGCCAGCAGTCGCAGGGTGCTCAATCAGCCCCAGCATTTT.

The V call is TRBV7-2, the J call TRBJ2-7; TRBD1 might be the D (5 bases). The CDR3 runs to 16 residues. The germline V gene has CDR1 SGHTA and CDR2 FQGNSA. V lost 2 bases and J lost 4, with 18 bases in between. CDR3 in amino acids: CASSLQGSRVLYEQYF. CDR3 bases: TGTGCCAGCAGCTTACAGGGATCCAGGGTATTGTACGAGCAGTACTTC.

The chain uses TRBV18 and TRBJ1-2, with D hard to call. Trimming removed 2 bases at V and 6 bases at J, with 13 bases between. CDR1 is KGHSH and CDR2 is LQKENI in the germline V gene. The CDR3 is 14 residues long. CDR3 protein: CASSPTSSRDGYTF. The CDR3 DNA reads TGTGCCAGCTCACCAACATCTTCTCGGGATGGCTACACCTTC.

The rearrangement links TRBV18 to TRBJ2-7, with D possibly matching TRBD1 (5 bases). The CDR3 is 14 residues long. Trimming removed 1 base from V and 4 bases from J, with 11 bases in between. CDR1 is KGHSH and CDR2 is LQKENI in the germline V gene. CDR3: CASSPLVDKYEQYF. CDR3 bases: TGTGCCAGCTCACCACTGGTGGACAAGTACGAGCAGTACTTC.

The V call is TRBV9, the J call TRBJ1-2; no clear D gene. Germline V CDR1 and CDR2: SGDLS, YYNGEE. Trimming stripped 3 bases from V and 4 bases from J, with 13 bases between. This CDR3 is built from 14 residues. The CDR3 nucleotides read TGTGCCAGCAGCGACGACACCCCAGTCTATGGCTACACCTTC. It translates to CASSDDTPVYGYTF. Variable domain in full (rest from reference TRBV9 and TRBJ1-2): DSGVTQTPKHLITATGQRVTLRCSPRSGDLSVYWYQQSLDQGLQFLIQYYNGEERAKGNILERFSAQQFPDLHSELNLSSLELGDSALYFCASSDDTPVYGYTFGSGTRLTVV.

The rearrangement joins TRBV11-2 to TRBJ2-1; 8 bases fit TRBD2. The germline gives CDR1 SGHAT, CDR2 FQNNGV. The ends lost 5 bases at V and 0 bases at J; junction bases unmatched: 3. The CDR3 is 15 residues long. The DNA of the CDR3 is TGTGCCAGCAGCCGAGCGGGGGCCTCCTACAATGAGCAGTTCTTC. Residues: CASSRAGASYNEQFF.